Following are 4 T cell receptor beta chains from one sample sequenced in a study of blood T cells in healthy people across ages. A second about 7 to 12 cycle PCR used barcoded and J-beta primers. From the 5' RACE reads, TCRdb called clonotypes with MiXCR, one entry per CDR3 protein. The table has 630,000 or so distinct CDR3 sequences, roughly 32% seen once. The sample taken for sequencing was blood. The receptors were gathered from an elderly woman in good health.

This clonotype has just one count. In DNA, the CDR3 is TGTGCCAGCCGGGGGGACCTTCAGAGAGAGACCCAGTACTTC. Its translation: CASRGDLQRETQYF. This sequence joins TRBV7-9 and TRBJ2-5; 7 nucleotides align to TRBD2. This CDR3 region has 14 residues. From germline, CDR1 is SEHNR and CDR2 FQNEAQ (reference sequence). The junction had 10 bases not matched to a gene; V was cut back by 8 bases and J by 4 bases.

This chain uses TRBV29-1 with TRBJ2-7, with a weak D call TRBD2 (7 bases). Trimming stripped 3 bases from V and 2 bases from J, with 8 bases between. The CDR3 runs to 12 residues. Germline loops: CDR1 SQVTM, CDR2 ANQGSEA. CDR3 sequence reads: CSVEGGPYEQYF. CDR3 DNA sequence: TGCAGCGTTGAGGGGGGGCCCTACGAGCAGTACTTC.

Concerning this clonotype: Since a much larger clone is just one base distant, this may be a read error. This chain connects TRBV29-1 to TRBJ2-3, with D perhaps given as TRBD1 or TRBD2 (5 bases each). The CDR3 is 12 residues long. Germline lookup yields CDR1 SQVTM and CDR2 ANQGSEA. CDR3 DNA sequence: TGCAGCGTTGTCCGGGGACCAGATATGCAGTATTTT. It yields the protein CSVVRGPDMQYF.

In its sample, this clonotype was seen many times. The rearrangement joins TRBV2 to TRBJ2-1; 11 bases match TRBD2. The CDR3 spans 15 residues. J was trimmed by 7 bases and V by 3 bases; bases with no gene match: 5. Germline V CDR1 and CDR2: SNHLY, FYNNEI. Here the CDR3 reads CASSEAGLAVNEQFF. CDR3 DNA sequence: TGTGCCAGCAGTGAGGCGGGACTAGCGGTGAATGAGCAGTTCTTC.